These 4 T cell receptor beta chains originate from one sample sequenced in a study of T cells in Graves' hyperthyroidism and ophthalmopathy. Amplification targeted TCR beta CDR3 regions from RNA transcripts. The HTBI primer set served for first-round RT-PCR of the TCR CDR3. TCRdb reprocessed the multiplex PCR reads via MiXCR and lists one record per CDR3 protein. Among about 360,000 distinct CDR3 sequences, around an eighth were seen once, and the ten largest hold around 20%. Sequencing input: blood. Receptors were obtained from a man under 40 with Graves' hyperthyroidism that later progressed to Graves' ophthalmopathy.

This clonotype has a count of ten or more. The gene calls are TRBV27 and TRBJ2-2, with D possibly being TRBD1 (6 bases). Trimming pared 3 bases from V and 1 base from J, leaving 12 bases between. The CDR3 is 16 amino acids. Germline CDR1 MNHEY, CDR2 SMNVEV (reference sequence). The CDR3 DNA follows: TGTGCCAGCAGTTTCCAGACAGGACAGAACACCGGGGAGCTGTTTTTT. Translated, it gives CASSFQTGQNTGELFF.

This clonotype was detected a few times. The chain carries TRBV30 and TRBJ2-7; 14 bases match TRBD2. Germline V CDR1 and CDR2: GTSNPN, SVGIG (reference sequence). V gave up 2 bases and J gave up 7 bases; unmatched junction bases: 7. The CDR3 is made up of 15 amino acids. The CDR3 DNA reads as TGTGCCTGGAGTTCCAGACTAGCGGGGGGGCTTGAGCAGTACTTC. Its protein is CAWSSRLAGGLEQYF. Full variable domain (remainder filled in from reference TRBV30 and TRBJ2-7): SQTIHQWPATLVQPVGSPLSLECTVEGTSNPNLYWYRQAAGRGLQLLFYSVGIGQISSEVPQNLSASRPQDRQFILSSKKLLLSDSGFYLCAWSSRLAGGLEQYFGPGTRLTVT.

This clonotype was recorded at least ten times. The chain is built from TRBV6-1 and TRBJ2-1; D not resolved. From germline, CDR1 is MNHNS and CDR2 SASEGT. V was pared by 4 bases and J by 2 bases, with 9 bases between. The CDR3 consists of 14 residues. CDR3 nucleotides: TGTGCCAGCAGTGTTCAGGTTACCTACAATGAGCAGTTCTTC. It yields the protein CASSVQVTYNEQFF.

This clonotype was recorded many times. The gene calls are TRBV12-3 or TRBV12-4 and TRBJ2-1; 8 nucleotides line up with TRBD2. The ends lost 7 bases at V and 4 bases at J; junction bases unmatched: 9. CDR3 length: 15 residues. The CDR3: CASTPGASGYNEQFF. The DNA for the CDR3 is TGTGCCAGCACACCCGGGGCTAGCGGGTACAATGAGCAGTTCTTC.